The sample holds a few counts of the clone carrying this TCR beta chain. The library put unique molecular identifiers onto individual cDNA molecules. One entry per CDR3 protein, called by TCRdb with MiXCR from the RACE reads. The top ten clones hold just under 3% of a sample with 150,000 to 200,000 distinct CDR3 sequences, roughly 30% of them seen once. Looked up from germline, CDR1 is GTSNPN and CDR2 is SVGIG (reference sequence). The V gene lost 1 base and the J gene lost 8 bases, with 8 bases spanning the gap. This CDR3 spans 11 amino acids. Indicated time point: pre-sensitization, week 0. Treatment noted: therapeutic diphenylcyclopropenone sensitization with weekly scalp DPC. The entry originates in a study of human T cells and chemical hapten exposure. Study at large: The patient population, which was mostly female, had alopecia areata, totalis or universalis.

This material consisted of whole blood, taken in connection with sensitization to the hapten diphenylcyclopropenone (DPC). This chain joins TRBV30 and TRBJ1-1; D ambiguous. The TCR comes from a woman in her 30s with alopecia areata. Some clones in this sample may be carry-over from other donors' samples. Written as DNA, the CDR3 is TGTGCCTGGAGTGCCTCAACAGAAGCTTTCTTT. Translating it yields CAWSASTEAFF.